The clone carrying this T cell receptor (beta chain) was counted many times. Its target is not known. CDR1 and CDR2 (germline): SGHAT, FQNNGV. The CDR3 totals 13 residues. V lost 1 base and J lost 5; bases outside the gene matches: 2. This entry is derived from a study of tumor-infiltrating lymphocytes in primary liver carcinoma. In addition to blood RNA drawn from unsorted whole blood, germline DNA was extracted. Whole-study results and caveats: CD8+ and CD4+ repertoires went uncompared, the samples being bulk unsorted. Tumor-adjacent and tumor-blood pairs showed less overlap than tumor region pairs.

Making TCR beta cDNA involved 400 to 600 ng total RNA and a constant-region primer. ARM-PCR, slightly modified, supplied the TCR beta libraries through three nested multiplex PCR rounds. Both of the initial two PCR rounds ran for about 9 cycles and employed TRBV1-TRBV30 forward primers alongside a C-beta reverse primer. One entry per CDR3 protein results from TCRdb running MiXCR on the multiplex PCR reads. The sample has around 170,000 distinct CDR3 sequences; about 60% are singletons. J is TRBJ2-7 and V is TRBV11-2; the match to TRBD2 covers 7 bases. The receptor's source is a man in his forties or fifties with primary liver carcinoma and hepatitis B virus infection. The sample was peripheral blood. The CDR3 loop is CASSLGGGNEQYF. CDR3 bases: TGTGCCAGCAGCTTAGGGGGAGGGAACGAGCAGTACTTC.